Shown below are 21 T cell receptor beta chains from a single sample sequenced in a study of molecular identifiers for immune sequencing clone quantification. Using its own MiXCR run on the PCR reads, TCRdb lists one record per CDR3 protein. The sample lists 490,000 or so distinct CDR3 sequences; about a fifth were seen once. What was sequenced was naive CD8+ T cells from blood, with Jurkat cell RNA spiked in. Regarding subset: FACS-sorted CD8+CD4-CCR7+CD45RA+ naive T cells. The origin of the receptors is a human donor in good health. Some libraries in this study had Jurkat cell RNA spiked in.

This clonotype was counted a few times. V and J are TRBV20-1 and TRBJ1-1; D unclear. V shed 0 bases and J shed 3 bases, with 5 bases lying between them. Germline CDR1 is DFQATT and CDR2 is SNEGSKA (reference sequence). The CDR3 sequence is 12 residues long. The CDR3 spells CSARELYTEAFF. DNA for the CDR3: TGCAGTGCTAGAGAGCTGTACACTGAAGCTTTCTTT.

This clonotype was observed a handful of times. The CDR3 DNA is TGTGCCAGTAGTATACGGCCAGCTCGGGAGCAGTACTTC. It yields the protein CASSIRPAREQYF. V gene TRBV19 combines with J gene TRBJ2-7; D is undetermined. The CDR3 has 13 amino acids. Trimming took 2 bases from V and 7 from J, leaving 12 bases between them. Per germline, CDR1 LNHDA and CDR2 SQIVND (reference sequence).

As for this clonotype: This may stem from a read error, because a much larger clone lies one nucleotide away. CDR3 sequence (DNA): TGTGCCAGCAGCCCCTTGTCAGGGGTCAATTCACCCCTCCAGTTT. The encoded protein is CASSPLSGVNSPLQF. The rearrangement joins TRBV27 to TRBJ1-6, with D perhaps matching TRBD1 (6 bases). The germline V gene has CDR1 MNHEY and CDR2 SMNVEV (reference sequence). The CDR3 sequence is 15 residues long.

This clonotype was counted once. A much larger clone differs from this one at a single base, so this may be a read error. The chain employs TRBV5-1 and TRBJ2-7; TRBD1 matches 10 bases. Looked up from germline, CDR1 is SGHRS and CDR2 is YFSETQ. The ends lost 4 bases at V and 3 bases at J; junction bases unmatched: 10. The CDR3 has 16 residues. This CDR3 reads CASSLAGQGSYYEQYF. The CDR3 DNA reads as TGCGCCAGCAGCCTTGCGGGACAGGGGTCCTACTACGAGCAGTACTTC.

The V gene is TRBV11-2, the J gene TRBJ2-3, with 10 bases aligning to TRBD1. Germline loops: CDR1 SGHAT, CDR2 FQNNGV. V dropped 2 bases and J dropped 1; count of bases not matched to a gene: 6. This CDR3 has 17 amino acids. The CDR3 DNA follows: TGTGCCAGCAGCTTATATTATGGGACAGGGGGCACAGATACGCAGTATTTT. Translated, it gives CASSLYYGTGGTDTQYF.

There are many counts of this clonotype. The CDR3 DNA sequence: TGTGCCAGCAGCACGAGGACTAGCGGGAGTATCACAGATACGCAGTATTTT. Its translation: CASSTRTSGSITDTQYF. The chain recombines TRBV11-2 with TRBJ2-3; 13 bases map to TRBD2. The germline CDR1 and CDR2 sequences are SGHAT and FQNNGV. The CDR3 has 17 residues. After removal of 5 bases from V and 2 bases from J, the junction contained 7 bases not matched to a gene.

This clonotype was seen more than once but under ten times. The chain uses TRBV27 and TRBJ2-1; D not certain. Trimming removed 3 bases at V and 1 base at J, with 7 bases between. This CDR3 spans 14 amino acids. Germline CDR1 reads MNHEY; CDR2 reads SMNVEV (reference sequence). CDR3 region: CASSFFGSYNEQFF. CDR3 bases: TGTGCCAGCAGTTTTTTTGGGTCCTACAATGAGCAGTTCTTC.

Concerning this clonotype: At one end, the junction sequence differs from germline, possibly due to a read error. This chain links TRBV20-1 with TRBJ2-5; D is perhaps TRBD2 (5 bases). There are 15 residues in the CDR3. From germline, CDR1 is DFQATT and CDR2 SNEGSKA (reference sequence). This CDR3 reads CSARDRAQMGETQHF. The CDR3 bases are TGCAGTGCTAGAGATCGGGCGCAAATGGGAGAGACCCAGCACTTC.

In this sample, this clonotype turned up many times. The chain carries TRBV12-3 or TRBV12-4 and TRBJ1-5; 8 bases agree with TRBD1. Trimming cost V 2 bases and J 6 bases; bases outside gene matches: 6. This CDR3 spans 15 amino acids. This CDR3 reads CASSLSGQGGQPQHF. The CDR3 coding sequence is TGTGCCAGCAGTTTATCCGGACAGGGCGGTCAGCCCCAGCATTTT.

This clonotype was detected only a few times. The chain recombines TRBV10-3 with TRBJ2-3; 13 bases align to TRBD2. Germline V CDR1 and CDR2: ENHRY, SYGVKD. Trimming took 0 bases from V and 4 from J; bases not matched to a gene: 4. The CDR3 extends over 17 amino acids. The CDR3: CAISESELAGGADTQYF. The CDR3 DNA reads as TGTGCCATCAGTGAGTCCGAACTAGCGGGGGGGGCAGATACGCAGTATTTT.

This clonotype was counted at least ten times. This chain links TRBV29-1 with TRBJ2-5, with D maybe TRBD1 (5 bases). The V and J ends lost 1 base and 5 bases respectively, with 17 bases between them. Germline V gene lookup returns CDR1 SQVTM and CDR2 ANQGSEA. This CDR3 contains 15 residues. CDR3 sequence reads: CSVEGTGPLPETQYF. CDR3 coding DNA: TGCAGCGTTGAAGGTACAGGACCTCTACCGGAGACCCAGTACTTC.

This chain connects TRBV27 to TRBJ2-3; 10 bases match TRBD2. The germline V gene encodes CDR1 MNHEY and CDR2 SMNVEV (reference sequence). V dropped 5 bases and J dropped 0; count of bases not matched to a gene: 5. This CDR3 is built from 16 residues. The CDR3 loop reads CASSTRLAGSTDTQYF. In DNA, the CDR3 is TGTGCCAGCAGTACCAGACTAGCGGGTAGCACAGATACGCAGTATTTT.

In regard to this clonotype: The final CDR3 position lacks the conserved phenylalanine or tryptophan, pointing to a likely read error. CDR3 coding DNA: TGTGCCAGCAGTTACTCGGAAAGGGGCGAGTACGAGCAGTACATC. It encodes CASSYSERGEYEQYI. This chain joins TRBV6-2 or TRBV6-3 and TRBJ2-7, with D possibly matching TRBD1 (5 bases). The length of the CDR3 is 15 residues. Per the germline V gene, CDR1 is MNHEY and CDR2 is SVGEGT. Deletions cut 0 bases from V and 4 bases from J, with 13 bases between.

V gene TRBV11-3 combines with J gene TRBJ2-1, with 11 bases identical to TRBD2. The CDR3 is 17 residues long. Germline CDR1 SGHNT, CDR2 YENEEA. J gave up 4 bases and V 1 base, and 6 bases lay outside the gene matches. For the CDR3, the DNA is TGTGCCAGCAGCTTAGCCGGGACTAGCGGTAAATACAATGAGCAGTTCTTC. Amino acid sequence: CASSLAGTSGKYNEQFF. Full variable domain (missing parts from reference TRBV11-3 and TRBJ2-1): EAGVVQSPRYKIIEKKQPVAFWCNPISGHNTLYWYLQNLGQGPELLIRYENEEAVDDSQLPKDRFSAERLKGVDSTLKIQPAELGDSAVYLCASSLAGTSGKYNEQFFGPGTRLTVL.

The sample holds one count of this clonotype. Because the CDR3 is missing its conserved closing phenylalanine or tryptophan, this is likely a read error. The CDR3 DNA reads as TGCGCCAGCAGCCAAGGACCGCAATACGAGCAGTACCTC. Amino acids: CASSQGPQYEQYL. The chain carries TRBV4-3 and TRBJ2-7; D call uncertain. The germline V and J ends were trimmed by 1 base and 4 bases, with 8 bases remaining between them. The CDR3 runs 13 residues. The germline V gene encodes CDR1 LGHNA and CDR2 YSLEER.

This clonotype was seen only a few times. The chain combines TRBV18 with TRBJ2-2; no clear D. V dropped 4 bases and J dropped 7 bases, with 13 bases sitting between them. CDR1 is KGHSH, CDR2 LQKENI, per germline. There are 14 residues in the CDR3. Written as DNA, the CDR3 is TGTGCCAGCTCACTGAGTACCGGGCTCGGGGAGCTGTTTTTT. Translated: CASSLSTGLGELFF.

The chain uses TRBV20-1 and TRBJ1-1; 10 bases line up with TRBD1. J was trimmed by 4 bases and V by 6 bases; bases with no gene match: 11. Germline lookup yields CDR1 DFQATT and CDR2 SNEGSKA (reference sequence). The CDR3 is made up of 15 amino acids. CDR3 sequence (DNA): TGCAGTGCCGTGGGGACAGGGGCGAAAATCACTGAAGCTTTCTTT. Translating it yields CSAVGTGAKITEAFF.

On this clonotype itself: The CDR3 does not end in the conserved phenylalanine or tryptophan, so this is likely a read error. The rearrangement links TRBV6-2 or TRBV6-3 to TRBJ2-1; perhaps TRBD2 as D (6 bases). CDR1 MNHEY and CDR2 SVGEGT come from the germline V gene. The CDR3 sequence is 15 residues long. Between the trimmed V and J ends, which lost 6 bases and 2 bases, there was a span of 14 bases. Here the CDR3 reads CASRSRSGTYNEQFS. The CDR3 nucleotides read TGTGCCAGCAGATCCCGTAGCGGAACCTACAATGAGCAGTTCTCC.

This clonotype occurred many times. The J gene is TRBJ2-3, the V gene TRBV2, with D hard to call. Trimming removed 8 bases at V and 0 bases at J, with 15 bases between. The CDR3 totals 15 residues. Germline V gene data show CDR1 as SNHLY and CDR2 as FYNNEI. CDR3 in amino acids: CASVGEETSTDTQYF. The CDR3 DNA follows: TGTGCCAGCGTGGGCGAGGAGACTAGCACAGATACGCAGTATTTT.

This clonotype was counted between two and nine times. V gene TRBV27 combines with J gene TRBJ2-2, with D possibly called TRBD1 or TRBD2 (5 bases each). Germline assignment: CDR1 MNHEY and CDR2 SMNVEV (reference sequence). The CDR3 length is 18 residues. The V gene lost 5 bases and the J gene lost 5 bases, with 24 bases spanning the gap. CDR3 DNA sequence: TGTGCCAGCAGTCGACTGGGGGTCTCCGGGGCCGAAACCGGGGAGCTGTTTTTT. Its translation: CASSRLGVSGAETGELFF.

This clonotype appeared a few times. At one end the junction does not follow the germline gene, possibly because of a read error. The chain recombines TRBV19 with TRBJ1-4; the D gene is possibly TRBD1 (5 bases). Germline V gene sequence: CDR1 LNHDA, CDR2 SQIVND (reference sequence). This CDR3 has 12 residues. The CDR3 is CASQGSMAGPHF. CDR3 DNA sequence: TGTGCCAGTCAAGGAAGCATGGCGGGACCTCATTTT.